Below are 17 T cell receptor beta chains sequenced from a single sample in a study of T cell repertoires and HLA-DP antigens. The data were produced by immunoSEQ multiplex PCR, yet TCRdb's version contains in-frame clones alone and is incomplete. Of around 110,000 clones detected, over 90% appear once; the ten largest clones hold about 0.27%. What these receptors recognize is not known. Sample: CD4+ T cells from PBMCs. These receptors were taken from a woman under 30 in good health and CMV-seronegative.

This chain connects TRBV7-2 to TRBJ1-4; maybe TRBD1 (5 bases). This CDR3 has 13 amino acids. Per germline, CDR1 SGHTA and CDR2 FQGNSA. V shed 5 bases and J shed 6 bases, with 10 bases lying between them. This chain's CDR3 is CASSVGGHEKLFF. The CDR3 DNA reads as TGTGCCAGCAGCGTCGGGGGACATGAAAAACTGTTTTTT.

This clone was observed a single time. The CDR3 here is CASSPTGAYGYTF. CDR3 nucleotides: TGTGCCAGCAGTCCTACAGGGGCCTATGGCTACACCTTC. The chain links TRBV6-6 to TRBJ1-2, with 7 bases matching TRBD1. The germline V gene encodes CDR1 MNHNY and CDR2 SVGAGI (reference sequence). This CDR3 spans 13 amino acids. The V gene end was trimmed by 5 bases and the J gene end by 4 bases; junction bases not matched to a gene: 4.

The chain recombines TRBV5-3 with TRBJ1-5; no firm D call. TRBV5-3 is noted as an ORF with a role that remains uncertain. V was trimmed by 8 bases and J by 6 bases, leaving 15 bases between them. The CDR3 sequence is 13 residues long. CDR3 nucleotides: TGTGCCAGCAGTCTCGAGGGTGGTCAGCCCCAGCATTTT. This codes for CASSLEGGQPQHF.

This chain connects TRBV5-1 to TRBJ1-3, with a tentative D call TRBD1 (6 bases). The ends were cut back, 0 bases at V and 0 bases at J, with 7 bases in the middle. Germline V lookup: CDR1 SGHRS, CDR2 YFSETQ. The CDR3 has 15 residues. CDR3 coding DNA: TGCGCCAGCAGCTTGGAAGGGGGCTCTGGAAACACCATATATTTT. As protein: CASSLEGGSGNTIYF.

This clone occurred a few times. The chain is built from TRBV5-1 and TRBJ2-7; 9 bases fit TRBD1. CDR1 and CDR2 (germline): SGHRS, YFSETQ. The CDR3 runs 15 residues. V lost 4 bases to trimming and J lost 2 bases; unmatched junction nucleotides: 7. In nucleotides, the CDR3 is TGCGCCAGCAGCCCCATTAGGACAGGGGCCTACGAGCAGTACTTC. This codes for CASSPIRTGAYEQYF.

The V call is TRBV6-4, the J call TRBJ1-1; D is possibly TRBD1 (6 bases). The V gene's germline CDR1 is MRHNA and CDR2 SNTAGT. The CDR3 length is 13 residues. With 4 bases removed from V and 3 bases from J, the gap between germline ends came to 9 bases. CDR3 coding DNA: TGTGCCAGCAGTGGAGGGGGGTACACTGAAGCTTTCTTT. This codes for CASSGGGYTEAFF.

This clone was picked up a small number of times. An end of the junction does not agree with germline; a read error may underlie this. This chain uses TRBV6-1 with TRBJ2-5; tentatively, D is TRBD1 or TRBD2 (5 bases each). The germline V gene has CDR1 MNHNS and CDR2 SASEGT. The CDR3 length is 12 residues. CDR3 nucleotides: TGTGCCACCAGTTGGGGGCAAGAGACCCAGTACTTC. It codes for CATSWGQETQYF.

V and J are TRBV9 and TRBJ2-5; D perhaps matches TRBD1 (5 bases). V was pared by 4 bases and J by 5 bases, with 12 bases between. This CDR3 region has 13 residues. Per the germline V gene, CDR1 is SGDLS and CDR2 is YYNGEE. The CDR3 here is CASSRTSGETQYF. CDR3 bases: TGTGCCAGCAGCCGCACCTCAGGGGAGACCCAGTACTTC.

The genes are TRBV5-4 and TRBJ1-2, with D maybe TRBD1 (5 bases). V shed 4 bases and J shed 2 bases, with 6 bases lying between them. There are 12 residues in the CDR3. CDR1 and CDR2 (germline): SGHNT, YYREEE (reference sequence). CDR3 loop: CASSRDNYGYTF. The CDR3 DNA sequence: TGTGCCAGCAGCAGGGACAACTATGGCTACACCTTC. Full variable domain (rest looked up from reference TRBV5-4 and TRBJ1-2): ETGVTQSPTHLIKTRGQQVTLRCSSQSGHNTVSWYQQALGQGPQFIFQYYREEENGRGNFPPRFSGLQFPNYSSELNVNALELDDSALYLCASSRDNYGYTFGSGTRLTVV.

The rearrangement links TRBV6-5 to TRBJ1-2; D is undetermined. Trimming took 6 bases from V and 4 from J, leaving 3 bases between them. The CDR3 is made up of 10 amino acids. Germline V gene data show CDR1 as MNHEY and CDR2 as SVGAGI. The CDR3 is CASRSYGYTF. The CDR3 region has the DNA TGTGCCAGCAGGTCCTATGGCTACACCTTC.

This chain connects TRBV7-2 to TRBJ1-2; the D is unclear. V lost 5 bases and J lost 4, with 11 bases in between. The CDR3 is 13 residues long. The V gene's germline CDR1 is SGHTA and CDR2 FQGNSA. The CDR3 coding sequence is TGTGCCAGCAGCCCTAGGACGGGCTATGGCTACACCTTC. Residues: CASSPRTGYGYTF.

The rearrangement links TRBV16 to TRBJ2-2; D gene unclear. The CDR3 runs to 17 residues. The V end was cut by 0 bases, the J end by 0 bases, with 11 bases between. In germline, CDR1 is KGHSY, CDR2 FQNENV. The CDR3 spells CASSQSAQGANTGELFF. The DNA for the CDR3 is TGTGCCAGCAGCCAATCGGCACAAGGCGCGAACACCGGGGAGCTGTTTTTT. Using reference TRBV16 and TRBJ2-2 for the parts outside the CDR3, the full variable domain is GEEVAQTPKHLVRGEGQKAKLYCAPIKGHSYVFWYQQVLKNEFKFLISFQNENVFDETGMPKERFSAKCLPNSPCSLEIQATKLEDSAVYFCASSQSAQGANTGELFFGEGSRLTVL.

The rearrangement links TRBV29-1 to TRBJ2-5, with a weak D call TRBD1 (6 bases). Germline V gives CDR1 SQVTM, CDR2 ANQGSEA. V gave up 3 bases and J gave up 1 base, with 9 bases separating them. The CDR3 is made up of 13 amino acids. This chain's CDR3 is CSVDWGRQETQYF. Written as DNA, the CDR3 is TGCAGCGTTGATTGGGGGCGCCAAGAGACCCAGTACTTC.

This chain joins TRBV4-1 and TRBJ2-7; the D is unclear. The V and J ends lost 3 bases and 3 bases respectively, with 21 bases between them. The CDR3 spans 17 residues. CDR1 and CDR2 (germline): MGHRA, YSYEKL. In DNA, the CDR3 is TGCGCCAGCAGCCATGTAGGACGGTCCCGAAGTAACTACGAGCAGTACTTC. Protein sequence: CASSHVGRSRSNYEQYF.

The chain's CDR3 is CATRPVQFVAYEQYF. As DNA, the CDR3 is TGTGCCACTCGGCCGGTGCAGTTCGTGGCCTACGAGCAGTACTTC. This chain links TRBV27 with TRBJ2-7; no reliable D call. V was pared by 10 bases and J by 2 bases, with 21 bases between. There are 15 residues in the CDR3. The germline gives CDR1 MNHEY, CDR2 SMNVEV (reference sequence).

This clone was detected once. The chain joins TRBV28 to TRBJ2-7; tentatively, D is TRBD1 or TRBD2 (5 bases each). This CDR3 has 11 residues. Germline V gives CDR1 MDHEN, CDR2 SYDVKM. V was clipped by 2 bases and J by 6 bases, with 5 bases between them. In nucleotides, the CDR3 is TGTGCCAGCAGTTTAGGGGGCGAGCAGTACTTC. It translates to CASSLGGEQYF.

The chain uses TRBV19 and TRBJ1-1; D gene ambiguous. This CDR3 spans 13 amino acids. The V and J ends lost 7 bases and 4 bases respectively, with 13 bases between them. Per germline, CDR1 LNHDA and CDR2 SQIVND (reference sequence). The CDR3 loop is CASMPPKGTEAFF. As DNA, the CDR3 is TGTGCCAGTATGCCCCCGAAGGGCACTGAAGCTTTCTTT. The whole variable domain, remainder taken from reference TRBV19 and TRBJ1-1, is DGGITQSPKYLFRKEGQNVTLSCEQNLNHDAMYWYRQDPGQGLRLIYYSQIVNDFQKGDIAEGYSVSREKKESFPLTVTSAQKNPTAFYLCASMPPKGTEAFFGQGTRLTVV.